This is a list of T cell receptor beta chains from one sample in a study of CXCR3-negative and CXCR3-positive naive CD8 T cells. TCRdb re-analyzed the 5' RACE reads; it lists each CDR3 protein once, without DNA. This table lists over 150,000 distinct CDR3 sequences. The sample was naive CXCR3+ CD8+ T cells from blood. All receptors derive from a human donor in good health. Some clones in this sample may be carry-over from other donors' samples. CDR3s include the opening cysteine and the closing phenylalanine or tryptophan.

v_call	cdr3_length	j_call	cdr3_aa
TRBV5-1	14	TRBJ2-7	CASGVGQAFYEQYF
TRBV4-1	13	TRBJ2-1	CASSPNGARKQFF
TRBV6-5	15	TRBJ2-2	CASSPDPLNTGELFF
TRBV27	13	TRBJ2-5	CASSFRDQETQYF
TRBV19	16	TRBJ2-1	CASSIFAGISYNEQFF
TRBV4-1	17	TRBJ2-5	CASSQGFGTSVQETQYF
TRBV6-5	15	TRBJ2-7	CASSQLNPDRDEQYF
TRBV5-4	16	TRBJ2-1	CASSREGQGLSNEQFF
TRBV27	14	TRBJ1-2	CASSWGQGVTGYTF
TRBV5-1	14	TRBJ2-5	CASSLVGGKETQYF
TRBV5-1	15	TRBJ2-7	CASSMGSPGSYEQYF
TRBV5-1	18	TRBJ1-1	CASSLGSGQVAGDTEAFF
TRBV5-6	15	TRBJ2-1	CASSLEGLAGVLQFF
TRBV14	16	TRBJ2-2	CASSQVGAETTGELFF
TRBV7-2	14	TRBJ2-1	CASSPTSGKVEQFF
TRBV11-2	15	TRBJ2-7	CASSLGVGQGYEQYF
TRBV9	16	TRBJ2-1	CASSVVGVPPYNEQFF
TRBV18	16	TRBJ1-5	CASPRGDRVEDQPQHF
TRBV10-2	13	TRBJ2-1	CASHGDNYNEQFF
TRBV2	15	TRBJ2-1	CASSETGQGRNEQFF
TRBV7-9	16	TRBJ2-1	CASSLGTSGPFYEQFF
TRBV4-2	16	TRBJ2-1	CASSQDQGTGYNVQFF
TRBV13	14	TRBJ2-2	CASSPGKITGELFF
TRBV6-5	15	TRBJ2-5	CASRTGTSLEETQYF
TRBV24-1	15	TRBJ2-3	CATSDPKDRADTQYF
TRBV7-9	15	TRBJ1-1	CASSSPLTENTEAFF
TRBV29-1	13	TRBJ1-2	CSVVNRANYGYTF
TRBV7-6	14	TRBJ1-1	CASSLGLGTTEAFF
TRBV7-9	14	TRBJ2-7	CASSGGTVEYEQYF
TRBV9	14	TRBJ2-1	CASSVAGVEDERFF
TRBV3-1	13	TRBJ2-7	CASSFGQPGEQYF
TRBV29-1	13	TRBJ1-2	CSVEADSNYGYTF
TRBV11-2	14	TRBJ2-3	CACSLGATADTQYF
TRBV12-3/TRBV12-4	13	TRBJ1-1	CASSPGHYTEAFF
TRBV5-1	17	TRBJ2-5	CASSLVGALLGQETQYF
TRBV7-3	14	TRBJ1-1	CASSPAGANTEAFF
TRBV15	15	TRBJ2-7	CATSREASVTYEQYF
TRBV6-1	13	TRBJ2-7	CASSEWTPSEQYF